This T cell receptor (beta chain) stems from a study of blood T cells in healthy people across ages. Germline lookup yields CDR1 SEHNR and CDR2 FQNEAQ (reference sequence). V shed 3 bases and J shed 4 bases, with 9 bases lying between them. The CDR3 is 13 amino acids. It was with a sample-barcoded 5' primer and a J-beta primer mix that a second PCR of about 6 to 12 cycles was run. TCRdb reanalysed the 5' RACE reads using MiXCR and keeps one entry per CDR3 protein. The sample consists of approximately 2,000,000 distinct CDR3 sequences, about 39% of them appearing once. Material for sequencing was blood. The J gene is TRBJ2-5, the V gene TRBV7-9; the D call may be TRBD1 or TRBD2 (5 bases each). The origin of this receptor is a human donor in good health. CDR3 protein: CASSFWDRETQYF. The CDR3 DNA is TGTGCCAGCAGCTTCTGGGACCGAGAGACCCAGTACTTC.